Listed below are T cell receptor beta chains from one sample, sequenced in a study of T cells in localized non-small cell lung cancer. TCRdb's table, derived via immunoSEQ multiplex PCR, lists solely in-frame clones and lacks some. The sample includes roughly 48,000 clones, roughly 77% of them seen just once. The material was peripheral blood, obtained before any cancer treatment. The receptors derive from a man aged 40 to 70 with stage I squamous cell lung carcinoma. Both conserved end residues are part of each CDR3. A D gene is named only where the DNA matches it firmly. The size of a clone is reported for some rows only, either as once, few or many, or as a class for expanded clones.

J gene: TRBJ2-3
V gene: TRBV30
D gene: NA
clone size: NA
CDR3 DNA: TGTGCCTGGAGTGTAAGCGAGGCTTGGAGGACCGCGCAGTATTTT
CDR3 protein: CAWSVSEAWRTAQYF

J gene: TRBJ2-7
V gene: TRBV4-2
D gene: NA
clone size: NA
CDR3 DNA: TGTGCCAGCAGCCAAGCCCCCGAAACGGGGTACGAGCAGTACTTC
CDR3 protein: CASSQAPETGYEQYF

J gene: TRBJ2-2
V gene: TRBV18
D gene: NA
clone size: NA
CDR3 DNA: TGTGCCAGCTCACCACTTGACAGGTCGGAGCTGTTTTTT
CDR3 protein: CASSPLDRSELFF

J gene: TRBJ1-5
V gene: TRBV18
D gene: TRBD1
clone size: NA
CDR3 DNA: TGTGCCAGCTCAGCTACAGGGGGCAATCAGCCCCAGCATTTT
CDR3 protein: CASSATGGNQPQHF

J gene: TRBJ2-7
V gene: TRBV28
D gene: NA
clone size: NA
CDR3 DNA: TGTGCCAGCAGAACCTCCGGGAAAGAACCCTACGAGCAGTACTTC
CDR3 protein: CASRTSGKEPYEQYF

J gene: TRBJ2-4
V gene: TRBV28
D gene: TRBD2
clone size: once
CDR3 DNA: TGTGCCAGCAGTTTCGCCATATTTAGCGGGGGGGCCGATTTTGCCAAAAACATTCAGTACTTC
CDR3 protein: CASSFAIFSGGADFAKNIQYF

J gene: TRBJ2-1
V gene: TRBV19
D gene: NA
clone size: NA
CDR3 DNA: TGTGCCAGTAGGGGACTGGCGAATGAGCAGTTCTTC
CDR3 protein: CASRGLANEQFF

J gene: TRBJ2-2
V gene: TRBV19
D gene: NA
clone size: NA
CDR3 DNA: TGTGCCAGTAGTATAAGGGGAAACACCGGGGAGCTGTTTTTT
CDR3 protein: CASSIRGNTGELFF

J gene: TRBJ2-2
V gene: TRBV7-8
D gene: NA
clone size: NA
CDR3 DNA: TGTGCCAGCAGCTCGGGGACCTCGGGGACCGGGGAGCTGTTTTTT
CDR3 protein: CASSSGTSGTGELFF

J gene: TRBJ1-5
V gene: TRBV28
D gene: TRBD1
clone size: NA
CDR3 DNA: TGTGCCAGCAGCAACCCGATCGGGGGGGGACAGGGTAAAGGCAATCAGCCCCAGCATTTT
CDR3 protein: CASSNPIGGGQGKGNQPQHF

J gene: TRBJ1-1
V gene: TRBV5-1
D gene: NA
clone size: NA
CDR3 DNA: TGCGCCAGCAGCAATGGGGGGAGCACTGAAGCTTTCTTT
CDR3 protein: CASSNGGSTEAFF

J gene: TRBJ2-5
V gene: TRBV11-3
D gene: TRBD2
clone size: few
CDR3 DNA: TGTGCCAGCAGTCGGGGGGGGCAAGAGACCCAGTACTTC
CDR3 protein: CASSRGGQETQYF

J gene: TRBJ1-5
V gene: TRBV6-1
D gene: NA
clone size: NA
CDR3 DNA: TGTGCCAGCAGTGAACACGGGGATAATCAGCCCCAGCATTTT
CDR3 protein: CASSEHGDNQPQHF

J gene: TRBJ1-2
V gene: TRBV6-5
D gene: NA
clone size: many
CDR3 DNA: TGTGCCAGCAGCGCGGCCACTCCCTATGGCTACACCTTC
CDR3 protein: CASSAATPYGYTF

J gene: TRBJ1-4
V gene: TRBV13
D gene: NA
clone size: NA
CDR3 DNA: TGTGCCAGCAGCTTCGGGGGACGCAGTGAAAAACTGTTTTTT
CDR3 protein: CASSFGGRSEKLFF

J gene: TRBJ1-2
V gene: TRBV18
D gene: NA
clone size: NA
CDR3 DNA: TGTGCCAGCTCACAAACGACAGATAACTATGGCTACACCTTC
CDR3 protein: CASSQTTDNYGYTF

J gene: TRBJ2-7
V gene: TRBV11-1
D gene: NA
clone size: NA
CDR3 DNA: TGTGCCAGCAGCTCCGAAGCGGGACATTTTTACTACGAGCAGTACTTC
CDR3 protein: CASSSEAGHFYYEQYF

J gene: TRBJ2-2
V gene: TRBV6-1
D gene: TRBD1
clone size: NA
CDR3 DNA: TGTGCCAGCAGTTTACGGACAGGGGGACTGGGGGAGCTGTTTTTT
CDR3 protein: CASSLRTGGLGELFF

J gene: TRBJ1-2
V gene: TRBV6-1
D gene: TRBD1
clone size: once
CDR3 DNA: TGTGCCAGCCGGAAGGGGGCGACGGTAGACTATGGCTACACCTTC
CDR3 protein: CASRKGATVDYGYTF

J gene: TRBJ1-1
V gene: TRBV5-1
D gene: NA
clone size: NA
CDR3 DNA: TGCGCCAGCAGCTTGAGGCAGGGTAGCGGCACTGAAGCTTTCTTT
CDR3 protein: CASSLRQGSGTEAFF

J gene: TRBJ1-6
V gene: TRBV2
D gene: NA
clone size: NA
CDR3 DNA: TGTGCCAGCAGTGGAGGTAATTCACCCCTCCACTTT
CDR3 protein: CASSGGNSPLHF

J gene: TRBJ2-3
V gene: TRBV2
D gene: TRBD1
clone size: once
CDR3 DNA: TGTGCCAGCAGTGAACACAGGGGTGAAGATACGCAGTATTTT
CDR3 protein: CASSEHRGEDTQYF

J gene: TRBJ1-6
V gene: TRBV27
D gene: NA
clone size: NA
CDR3 DNA: TGTGCCAGCACTATCTCGCGGCAGAAGAATTCACCCCTCCACTTT
CDR3 protein: CASTISRQKNSPLHF

J gene: TRBJ1-1
V gene: TRBV28
D gene: NA
clone size: few
CDR3 DNA: TGTGCCAGCAGTTTACGGGGGCTGACTAGAGGGACTGAAGCTTTCTTT
CDR3 protein: CASSLRGLTRGTEAFF

J gene: TRBJ2-7
V gene: TRBV6-1
D gene: TRBD1
clone size: NA
CDR3 DNA: TGTGCCAGTTTTCCGGGACAGGGTGTGGGTGAGCAGTACTTC
CDR3 protein: CASFPGQGVGEQYF

J gene: TRBJ2-1
V gene: TRBV4-1
D gene: TRBD1
clone size: few
CDR3 DNA: TGCGCCAGCAGCCAAGTCGGGACAGGGGGCAATGAGCAGTTCTTC
CDR3 protein: CASSQVGTGGNEQFF

J gene: TRBJ1-2
V gene: TRBV7-3
D gene: TRBD1
clone size: NA
CDR3 DNA: TGTGCCAGCAGCTTTCAGGGGCCAGGGGGTGGCTACACCTTC
CDR3 protein: CASSFQGPGGGYTF

J gene: TRBJ1-1
V gene: TRBV28
D gene: TRBD1
clone size: many
CDR3 DNA: TGTGCCAGCAGTTTGGGACAGGGGTCTGAAGCTTTCTTT
CDR3 protein: CASSLGQGSEAFF

J gene: TRBJ2-1
V gene: TRBV2
D gene: TRBD2
clone size: NA
CDR3 DNA: TGTGCCAGCAGCGCTAGGGACAGCCTAGCGGGGGACCTCAATGAGCAGTTCTTC
CDR3 protein: CASSARDSLAGDLNEQFF